These T cell receptor beta chains were read from a single sample in a study of T cell responses to AZD1222 COVID-19 vaccine. The protocol was immunoSEQ multiplex PCR, while the TCRdb copy is restricted to in-frame clones and leaves out a portion. The top ten hold 3% to 3.5% of the sample, which has 90,000 to 120,000 clones, about 86% seen once. The input for sequencing was peripheral blood, taken on day 0 of AZD1222 vaccination. The receptors originated from an adult in good health. Both conserved end residues are part of each CDR3. D genes are given only for firm matches. For some rows the clone size is stated as once, few or many, or as a class when expanded; others skip it.

clone_size	v_call	j_call	d_call	cdr3_aa	cdr3_nt
.	TRBV3-1/TRBV3-2	TRBJ1-1	TRBD1	CASSQDLGQGAEAFF	TGTGCCAGCAGCCAAGATCTGGGACAGGGTGCTGAAGCTTTCTTT
.	TRBV19	TRBJ1-4	TRBD1	CASSIMGQGDEKLFF	TGTGCCAGTAGTATCATGGGACAGGGGGATGAAAAACTGTTTTTT
.	TRBV5-1	TRBJ1-4	.	CASSLAEGQGGEKLFF	TGCGCCAGCAGCTTGGCCGAGGGTCAGGGTGGTGAAAAACTGTTTTTT
.	TRBV14	TRBJ2-1	.	CASSQDPGPYNEQFF	TGTGCCAGCAGCCAAGACCCGGGACCCTACAATGAGCAGTTCTTC
.	TRBV9	TRBJ2-2	TRBD2	CASSPGLAGPGELFF	TGTGCCAGCAGCCCGGGGCTAGCGGGTCCCGGGGAGCTGTTTTTT
.	TRBV19	TRBJ2-7	TRBD2	CASSSGLAASYEQYF	TGTGCCAGTAGTTCGGGACTAGCGGCCTCCTACGAGCAGTACTTC
once	TRBV28	TRBJ1-5	TRBD1	CASSSQGAAGPQHF	TGTGCCAGCAGTTCCCAGGGGGCGGCCGGGCCCCAGCATTTT
.	TRBV5-1	TRBJ1-2	.	CASSFGLPATGHGYTF	TGCGCCAGCAGCTTTGGTTTGCCGGCGACAGGTCATGGCTACACCTTC
.	TRBV4-2	TRBJ2-1	.	CASSQGPYNEQFF	TGTGCCAGCAGCCAAGGGCCTTACAATGAGCAGTTCTTC
.	TRBV7-2	TRBJ2-5	TRBD2	CASTGGVAGQETQYF	TGTGCCAGCACTGGGGGGGTAGCGGGGCAAGAGACCCAGTACTTC
once	TRBV3-1/TRBV3-2	TRBJ2-4	.	CASSQDAENIQYF	TGTGCCAGCAGCCAAGACGCAGAAAACATTCAGTACTTC
.	TRBV6-6	TRBJ1-4	TRBD1	CASRPADRAPEKLFF	TGTGCCAGCAGGCCCGCCGACAGGGCCCCCGAAAAACTGTTTTTT
.	TRBV6-6	TRBJ1-1	.	CASSRQGNTEAFF	TGTGCCAGCAGTCGTCAGGGAAACACTGAAGCTTTCTTT
.	TRBV5-5	TRBJ2-1	TRBD1	CASSLGQGLDEQFF	TGTGCCAGCAGCTTGGGACAGGGCCTTGATGAGCAGTTCTTC
once	TRBV12-5	TRBJ2-5	.	CASTPGEAQETQYF	TGTGCTAGTACACCAGGGGAGGCGCAGGAGACCCAGTACTTC
once	TRBV7-2	TRBJ1-2	.	CASSPPAGPYGYTF	TGTGCCAGCAGCCCCCCAGCGGGGCCCTATGGCTACACCTTC
.	TRBV19	TRBJ2-3	TRBD2	CASSIMASGGTTLRTDTQYF	TGTGCCAGTAGTATAATGGCTAGCGGGGGGACTACACTCAGGACAGATACGCAGTATTTT
.	TRBV6-4	TRBJ2-5	.	CASSDAETQYF	TGTGCCAGCAGTGACGCGGAGACCCAGTACTTC
once	TRBV11-2	TRBJ1-2	.	CASSPSGGPSYGYTF	TGTGCCAGCAGCCCTAGTGGGGGGCCTAGCTATGGCTACACCTTC
.	TRBV30	TRBJ2-2	.	CAWSVQHTGELFF	TGTGCCTGGAGTGTACAACACACCGGGGAGCTGTTTTTT
.	TRBV3-1/TRBV3-2	TRBJ2-7	.	CASSQVGISYEQYF	TGTGCCAGCAGCCAAGTGGGTATCTCCTACGAGCAGTACTTC
few	TRBV3-1/TRBV3-2	TRBJ1-4	TRBD1	CASSHIMGQPNEATNEKLFF	TGTGCCAGCAGCCACATTATGGGACAGCCTAACGAGGCAACTAATGAAAAACTGTTTTTT
.	TRBV18	TRBJ2-7	TRBD2	CASSPLLSGGRYEQYF	TGTGCCAGCTCACCACTTTTGTCCGGGGGGAGGTACGAGCAGTACTTC
.	TRBV7-8	TRBJ2-7	.	CASRRVASYEQYF	TGTGCCAGCAGGCGAGTCGCTTCCTACGAGCAGTACTTC
.	TRBV4-1	TRBJ2-7	.	CASSQVGRSSYEQYF	TGCGCCAGCAGCCAAGTCGGACGGAGTTCCTACGAGCAGTACTTC
.	TRBV5-4	TRBJ2-2	TRBD1	CASSSTTGGKTGELFF	TGTGCCAGCAGCTCTACGACAGGGGGCAAGACCGGGGAGCTGTTTTTT
.	TRBV16	TRBJ1-1	.	CASSQSRAQNTEAFF	TGTGCCAGCAGCCAAAGCAGGGCTCAGAACACTGAAGCTTTCTTT
.	TRBV10-1	TRBJ1-3	TRBD1	CASAGQGVSGNTIYF	TGCGCCAGCGCGGGACAGGGTGTCTCTGGAAACACCATATATTTT
.	TRBV5-1	TRBJ1-1	.	CASSPGVAANTEAFF	TGCGCCAGCAGCCCAGGGGTCGCAGCGAACACTGAAGCTTTCTTT
.	TRBV3-1/TRBV3-2	TRBJ1-3	.	CASSQGPSGNTIYF	TGTGCCAGCAGCCAAGGGCCATCTGGAAACACCATATATTTT
.	TRBV5-5	TRBJ1-6	.	CASSSNRQDNSPLHF	TGTGCCAGCAGCTCCAATCGCCAAGATAATTCACCCCTCCACTTT
once	TRBV25-1	TRBJ1-4	.	CASSEIWGATNEKLFF	TGTGCCAGCAGTGAAATTTGGGGGGCCACTAATGAAAAACTGTTTTTT
.	TRBV3-1/TRBV3-2	TRBJ2-1	.	CASSDPHTGLVRNEQFF	TGTGCCAGCAGCGACCCCCATACAGGGTTAGTTCGCAATGAGCAGTTCTTC
.	TRBV7-6	TRBJ2-2	TRBD2	CASSLAISGDVNTGELFF	TGTGCCAGCAGCTTAGCGATTAGCGGGGATGTGAACACCGGGGAGCTGTTTTTT
.	TRBV2	TRBJ2-2	TRBD1	CASRTGANTGELFF	TGTGCCAGCAGGACAGGGGCCAACACCGGGGAGCTGTTTTTT